Given below is one T cell receptor beta chain in context. The antigen remains unidentified. This sample is drawn from a study of T cell repertoires in cytomegalovirus infection. As for the study in general: CMV epitopes, recently identified HLA-C-restricted and well-studied HLA-B-restricted, were used.

MiXCR, run by TCRdb on the reads, gives a single entry per CDR3 protein. The sample consists of around 360,000 distinct CDR3 sequences, roughly 34% of them appearing once. This CDR3 has 14 amino acids. Per the germline V gene, CDR1 is ENHRY and CDR2 is SYGVKD. Trimming removed 6 bases from V and 5 bases from J, with 13 bases in between. Notes on the study in general: Ex vivo, HLA-C-restricted CMV-specific TCR beta clonotypes prevailed over the rest of the response.

This sequence originates from a human donor in good health (CMV status not recorded). Some clones in this sample may be carry-over from other donors' samples. Sequences were derived from cultured PBMCs, sampled from culture after CMV antigen stimulation. V and J are TRBV10-3 and TRBJ1-4; no reliable D call. CDR3 region: CAISPGSPNEKLFF. CDR3 nucleotides: TGTGCCATCAGCCCGGGGAGCCCAAATGAAAAACTGTTTTTT.